The 20 T cell receptor beta chains below come from one sample, sequenced in a study of immune characterization of retroperitoneal liposarcoma. TCRdb re-called the PCR reads through MiXCR, storing one row per CDR3 protein. The sample shows about 19,000 distinct CDR3 sequences, 37% of them seen only once. What was sequenced was blood. The receptors stem from a male donor with retroperitoneal liposarcoma.

This clonotype qualifies as medium-sized. V gene TRBV7-2 combines with J gene TRBJ2-3; a weak D match, TRBD1 (6 bases). The V end was cut by 5 bases, the J end by 6 bases, with 18 bases between. This CDR3 has 15 residues. Per germline, CDR1 SGHTA and CDR2 FQGNSA. CDR3: CASSHLGERGDTQYF. In nucleotides, the CDR3 is TGTGCCAGCAGCCACCTGGGAGAGAGGGGGGATACGCAGTATTTT. Full variable domain (missing parts from reference TRBV7-2 and TRBJ2-3): GAGVSQSPSNKVTEKGKDVELRCDPISGHTALYWYRQSLGQGLEFLIYFQGNSAPDKSGLPSDRFSAERTGGSVSTLTIQRTQQEDSAVYLCASSHLGERGDTQYFGPGTRLTVL.

This clonotype occurred many times. This chain connects TRBV6-1 to TRBJ2-3; 11 bases line up with TRBD2. This CDR3 contains 20 residues. Trimming removed 7 bases from V and 2 bases from J; junction bases left unmatched: 20. Germline lookup yields CDR1 MNHNS and CDR2 SASEGT. The CDR3 loop reads CASTPSLAGGRTSSTDTQYF. In DNA, the CDR3 is TGTGCCAGCACCCCCTCGTTAGCGGGGGGGCGCACCTCCTCCACAGATACGCAGTATTTT.

This clonotype was seen only a few times. This may come from a read error, since a much larger clone is one base off. The chain employs TRBV6-1 and TRBJ2-7, with 12 positions matching TRBD1. Germline trimming cut 5 bases from V and 3 bases from J; bases unmatched to any gene: 11. CDR1 and CDR2 from the germline V gene are MNHNS and SASEGT. This CDR3 is 17 amino acids long. As DNA, the CDR3 is TGTGCCAGCAGTCGGGACAGGGGGCCTGGGGGGGACTACGAGCAGTACTTC. The encoded protein is CASSRDRGPGGDYEQYF.

This clonotype was seen only a few times. The gene calls are TRBV6-1 and TRBJ2-2, with 10 bases aligning to TRBD2. V trimming: 8 bases; J trimming: 7 bases; junction bases outside the gene matches: 7. The CDR3 is 14 residues long. Germline CDR1 reads MNHNS; CDR2 reads SASEGT. The DNA of the CDR3 is TGTGCCAGCGCATTAGCGGGAGGCGGCGGGGAGCTGTTTTTT. Translated, it gives CASALAGGGGELFF.

This chain uses TRBV6-6 with TRBJ1-1, with D tentatively TRBD1 (6 bases). The CDR3 loop spans 15 amino acids. V was cut by 2 bases and J by 1 base, with 11 bases left in between. The germline gives CDR1 MNHNY, CDR2 SVGAGI (reference sequence). DNA of the CDR3: TGTGCCAGCAGTTACGATAGGGGGTCGAACACTGAAGCTTTCTTT. This sequence encodes CASSYDRGSNTEAFF.

This clonotype was recorded at least ten times. The chain carries TRBV11-3 and TRBJ2-3, with D unresolved. This CDR3 has 14 amino acids. From germline, CDR1 is SGHNT and CDR2 YENEEA. V gave up 5 bases and J gave up 0 bases, with 9 bases separating them. The CDR3 here is CASSPSRSTDTQYF. The CDR3 DNA reads TGTGCCAGCAGCCCATCACGGAGCACAGATACGCAGTATTTT.

This clonotype was counted many times. The chain combines TRBV27 with TRBJ2-3; 10 positions match TRBD1. With 6 bases clipped from V and 3 bases from J, the junction kept 6 bases outside the gene matches. CDR1 and CDR2 from the germline V gene are MNHEY and SMNVEV (reference sequence). CDR3 length equals 15 residues. The CDR3 DNA follows: TGTGCCAGCAGAAGGACAGGGGGATTAACAGATACGCAGTATTTT. Protein: CASRRTGGLTDTQYF.

This clonotype was seen at least ten times. V usage is TRBV6-1 and J usage is TRBJ2-1; 7 bases fit TRBD2. The DNA end is a closer match to TRBJ2-7, so the J assignment may be wrong. Germline CDR1 MNHNS, CDR2 SASEGT. This CDR3 is 15 amino acids long. The chain's CDR3 is CASSVAGLPTYEQYF. In DNA, the CDR3 is TGTGCCAGCAGTGTCGCGGGACTACCAACCTACGAGCAGTACTTC.

This clonotype was counted ten times or more. This rearrangement joins TRBV6-1 to TRBJ2-2, with D uncertain. The CDR3 covers 11 residues. The V end was cut by 7 bases, the J end by 1 base, with 1 base between. Germline values: CDR1 MNHNS, CDR2 SASEGT. The CDR3 DNA reads as TGTGCCAGCATGAACACCGGGGAGCTGTTTTTT. Protein product: CASMNTGELFF.

About this clonotype: Compared with germline, one end of the junction differs, possibly owing to a read error. This rearrangement joins TRBV6-1 to TRBJ1-6; a possible D gene is TRBD1 (6 bases). The germline V gene has CDR1 MNHNS and CDR2 SASEGT. CDR3 length: 15 amino acids. In nucleotides, the CDR3 is TGTGCCAGCAGTGAAGCCAAGGGACATAATTCCCCCCCCCACTTT. Its protein product is CASSEAKGHNSPPHF.

The chain combines TRBV12-3 or TRBV12-4 with TRBJ2-1, with unresolved D. CDR3 length: 11 amino acids. The V end lost 3 bases, the J end lost 13 bases, and 10 bases lay between the germline ends. CDR3 in DNA: TGTGCCAGCAGTTTGTCGGAGACCCAGTTCTTC. It codes for CASSLSETQFF.

This clonotype is termed medium-sized. The gene calls are TRBV27 and TRBJ2-7; D gene ambiguous. Germline V gene sequence: CDR1 MNHEY, CDR2 SMNVEV (reference sequence). This CDR3 is built from 15 residues. Trimming took off 6 bases at V and 3 bases at J, with 18 bases between the two ends. The CDR3 spells CASSSRPSFIYEQYF. DNA of the CDR3: TGTGCCAGCAGCTCCCGTCCGTCATTTATCTACGAGCAGTACTTC.

This clonotype appeared many times. The rearrangement uses TRBV6-1 and TRBJ1-2; a possible D gene is TRBD1 (6 bases). V gave up 8 bases and J gave up 0 bases, with 19 bases separating them. The CDR3 extends over 16 amino acids. CDR1 is MNHNS, CDR2 SASEGT, per germline. The CDR3 reads CASADRTGISNYGYTF. As DNA, the CDR3 is TGTGCCAGCGCTGACCGCACAGGGATTTCTAACTATGGCTACACCTTC.

Many counts were recorded for this clonotype. V and J are TRBV7-2 and TRBJ2-5; 8 nucleotides match TRBD2. The CDR3 has 14 residues. J was trimmed by 4 bases and V by 0 bases; bases with no gene match: 1. Germline V gene sequence: CDR1 SGHTA, CDR2 FQGNSA. The DNA for the CDR3 is TGTGCCAGCAGCTTAGCCGGGAGGGGAGAGACCCAGTACTTC. Its protein product is CASSLAGRGETQYF.

As for this clonotype: This likely comes from a read error, as the CDR3 has no conserved phenylalanine or tryptophan at its end. The CDR3 loop is CASSVLAGSLSSGANVLTL. Here the CDR3 DNA reads TGTGCCAGCAGTGTCCTGGCCGGGAGTCTTAGCTCGGGGGCCAACGTCCTGACTTTG. The chain uses TRBV6-5 and TRBJ2-6, with D maybe TRBD2 (6 bases). Germline V CDR1 and CDR2: MNHEY, SVGAGI. CDR3 size: 19 residues. Between the trimmed V and J ends, which lost 5 bases and 4 bases, there was a span of 24 bases.

This clonotype was detected only once. The chain couples TRBV11-2 to TRBJ1-2, with no clear D. Trimming shortened V by 2 bases and J by 2 bases, and 3 bases separated the two germline ends. Germline V gene lookup returns CDR1 SGHAT and CDR2 FQNNGV. The CDR3 runs to 12 residues. The CDR3 is CASSLINYGYTF. The CDR3 coding sequence is TGTGCCAGCAGCTTAATCAACTATGGCTACACCTTC.

The V call is TRBV11-3, the J call TRBJ2-2, with D uncertain. V lost 3 bases and J 4 bases, leaving 3 bases between the germline ends. The CDR3 length is 12 residues. The V gene's germline CDR1 is SGHNT and CDR2 YENEEA. The DNA for the CDR3 is TGTGCCAGCAGCTTCGGCACCGGGGAGCTGTTTTTT. It yields the protein CASSFGTGELFF.

In this sample, this clonotype turned up a few times. The rearrangement links TRBV5-6 to TRBJ2-5; D gene unclear. Germline V CDR1 and CDR2: SGHDT, YYEEEE. V lost 3 bases, J lost 4 bases, and 13 bases lay in between. This CDR3 region has 14 residues. The CDR3 DNA is TGTGCCAGCAGCTCCCCGCCCCCCAGAGAGACCCAGTACTTC. Residues: CASSSPPPRETQYF.

The rearrangement uses TRBV6-1 and TRBJ2-3; TRBD2 aligns across 9 bases. TRBJ2-7 explains the end of the DNA better; the J call may be wrong. Germline assignment: CDR1 MNHNS and CDR2 SASEGT. The CDR3 is made up of 14 amino acids. This CDR3 reads CASSFYSGRGEQYF. DNA for the CDR3: TGTGCCAGCAGTTTCTATAGCGGGAGAGGGGAGCAGTACTTC.

This clonotype was seen many times. The chain carries TRBV6-1 and TRBJ2-5; no definite D call. Trimming removed 3 bases from V and 1 base from J, with 9 bases in between. This CDR3 region has 14 residues. The germline CDR1 and CDR2 sequences are MNHNS and SASEGT. The CDR3 protein is CASSDSWAQETQYF. CDR3 coding DNA: TGTGCCAGCAGTGACTCTTGGGCCCAAGAGACCCAGTACTTC.